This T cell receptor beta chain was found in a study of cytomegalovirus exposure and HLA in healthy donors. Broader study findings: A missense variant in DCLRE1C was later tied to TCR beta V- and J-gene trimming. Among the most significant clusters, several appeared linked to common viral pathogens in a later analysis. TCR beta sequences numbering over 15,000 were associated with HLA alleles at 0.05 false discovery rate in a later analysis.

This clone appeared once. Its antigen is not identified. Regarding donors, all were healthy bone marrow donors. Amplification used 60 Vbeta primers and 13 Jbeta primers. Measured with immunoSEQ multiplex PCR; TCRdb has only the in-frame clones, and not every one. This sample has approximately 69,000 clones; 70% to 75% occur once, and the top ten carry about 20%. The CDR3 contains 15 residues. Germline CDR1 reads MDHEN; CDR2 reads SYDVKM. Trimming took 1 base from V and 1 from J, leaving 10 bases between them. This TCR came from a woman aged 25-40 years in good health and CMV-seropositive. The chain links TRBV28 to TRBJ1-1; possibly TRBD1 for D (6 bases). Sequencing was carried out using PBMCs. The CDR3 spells CASSLLDSRNTEAFF. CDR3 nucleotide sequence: TGTGCCAGCAGTTTATTGGACAGTAGGAACACTGAAGCTTTCTTT. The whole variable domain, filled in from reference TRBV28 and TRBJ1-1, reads DVKVTQSSRYLVKRTGEKVFLECVQDMDHENMFWYRQDPGLGLRLIYFSYDVKMKEKGDIPEGYSVSREKKERFSLILESASTNQTSMYLCASSLLDSRNTEAFFGQGTRLTVV.